This T cell receptor beta chain was observed in a study of blood T cell repertoires in COVID-19. In the study overall: Sources were T cells, B-cell-depleted T cells, or PBMCs; the material itself was cDNA or gDNA.

Using immunoSEQ multiplex PCR, the repertoire was profiled, and TCRdb retains in-frame clones only, with some absent. This table has 140,000 or so clones, approximately 80% appearing once. What the recovered Cohort 3 donors had was two negative PCRs, clearance, or symptom resolution. V was pared by 0 bases and J by 1 base, with 7 bases between. The CDR3 contains 14 residues. In germline, CDR1 is SGHKS, CDR2 YYEKEE (reference sequence). Sequenced sample: PBMCs or T cells enriched from blood (not recorded which). This TCR was sampled from a woman aged 40 to 55 who had recovered from COVID-19. The rearrangement uses TRBV5-5 and TRBJ1-1; perhaps TRBD1 as D (6 bases). Written as DNA, the CDR3 is TGTGCCAGCAGCTTGGGACAGGCGAACACTGAAGCTTTCTTT. This translates into CASSLGQANTEAFF.